The T cell receptor (beta chain) described here comes from a study of T cell responses to AZD1222 COVID-19 vaccine. The V gene's germline CDR1 is LNHDA and CDR2 SQIVND (reference sequence). The CDR3 is 15 residues long. Trimming left V 4 bases short and J 4 bases short, with 16 bases between. The assay was immunoSEQ multiplex PCR, and TCRdb's table has in-frame clones only and misses some. The sample carries roughly 100,000 clones, 89% recorded once. The receptor comes from an adult who received the AZD1222 COVID-19 vaccine. The V call is TRBV19, the J call TRBJ1-2; D is unclear. Sequenced here: peripheral blood, sampled 28 days after the second AZD1222 dose. This CDR3 is CASSTPRHPGYGYTF. The CDR3 nucleotides read TGTGCCAGTAGTACCCCTCGGCACCCTGGCTATGGCTACACCTTC.